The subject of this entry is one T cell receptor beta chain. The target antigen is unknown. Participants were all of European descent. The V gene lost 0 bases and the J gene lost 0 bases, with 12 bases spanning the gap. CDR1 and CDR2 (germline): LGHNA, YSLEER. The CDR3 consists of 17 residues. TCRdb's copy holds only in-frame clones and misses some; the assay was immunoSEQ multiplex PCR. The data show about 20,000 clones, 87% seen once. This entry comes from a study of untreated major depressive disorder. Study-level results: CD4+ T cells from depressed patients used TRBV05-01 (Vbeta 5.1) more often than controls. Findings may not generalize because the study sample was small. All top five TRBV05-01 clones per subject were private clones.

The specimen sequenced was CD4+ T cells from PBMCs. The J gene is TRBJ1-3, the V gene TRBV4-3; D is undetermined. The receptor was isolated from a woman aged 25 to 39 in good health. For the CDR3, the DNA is TGCGCCAGCAGCCAAGAGTCCTTCGGCAGCTCTGGAAACACCATATATTTT. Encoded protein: CASSQESFGSSGNTIYF.